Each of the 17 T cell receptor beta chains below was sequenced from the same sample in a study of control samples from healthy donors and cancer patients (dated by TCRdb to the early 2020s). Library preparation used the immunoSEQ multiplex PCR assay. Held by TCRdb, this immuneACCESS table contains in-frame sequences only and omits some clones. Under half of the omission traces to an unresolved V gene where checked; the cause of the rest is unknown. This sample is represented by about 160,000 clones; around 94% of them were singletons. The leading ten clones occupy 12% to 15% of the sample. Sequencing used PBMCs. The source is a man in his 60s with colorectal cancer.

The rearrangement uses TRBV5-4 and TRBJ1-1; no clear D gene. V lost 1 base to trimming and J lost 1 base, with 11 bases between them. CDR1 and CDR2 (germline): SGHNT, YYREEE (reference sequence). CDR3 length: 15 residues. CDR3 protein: CASSLLAQPNTEAFF. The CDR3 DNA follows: TGTGCCAGCAGCTTGCTAGCACAGCCGAACACTGAAGCTTTCTTT.

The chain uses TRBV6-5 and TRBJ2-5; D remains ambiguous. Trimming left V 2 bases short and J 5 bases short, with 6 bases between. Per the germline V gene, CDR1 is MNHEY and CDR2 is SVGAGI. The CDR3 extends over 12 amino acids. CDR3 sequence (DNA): TGTGCCAGCAGTTACCCCGGGGAGACCCAGTACTTC. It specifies CASSYPGETQYF.

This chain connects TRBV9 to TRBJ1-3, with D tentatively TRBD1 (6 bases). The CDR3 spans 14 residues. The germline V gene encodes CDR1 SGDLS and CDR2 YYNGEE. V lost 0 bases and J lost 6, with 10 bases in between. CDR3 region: CASSVGRGENTIYF. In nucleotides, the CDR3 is TGTGCCAGCAGCGTAGGCAGGGGTGAAAACACCATATATTTT.

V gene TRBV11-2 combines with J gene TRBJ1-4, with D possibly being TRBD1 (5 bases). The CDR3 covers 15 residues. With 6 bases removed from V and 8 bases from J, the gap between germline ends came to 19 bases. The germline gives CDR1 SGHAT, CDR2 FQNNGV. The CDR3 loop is CASSYTGTGGEKLFF. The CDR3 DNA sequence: TGTGCCAGCAGTTATACCGGGACGGGTGGAGAAAAACTGTTTTTT.

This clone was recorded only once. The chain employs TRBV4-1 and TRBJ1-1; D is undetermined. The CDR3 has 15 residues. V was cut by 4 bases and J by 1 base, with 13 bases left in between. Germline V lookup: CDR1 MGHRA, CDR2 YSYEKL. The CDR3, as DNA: TGCGCCAGCAGCCGTGTGATTGAAGGGAACACTGAAGCTTTCTTT. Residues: CASSRVIEGNTEAFF.

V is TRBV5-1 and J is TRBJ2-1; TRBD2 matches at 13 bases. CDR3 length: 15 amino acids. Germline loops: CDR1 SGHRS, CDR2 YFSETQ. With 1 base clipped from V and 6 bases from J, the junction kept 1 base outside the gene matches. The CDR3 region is CASSLTSGGANEQFF. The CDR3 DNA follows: TGCGCCAGCAGCTTGACTAGCGGGGGGGCCAATGAGCAGTTCTTC.

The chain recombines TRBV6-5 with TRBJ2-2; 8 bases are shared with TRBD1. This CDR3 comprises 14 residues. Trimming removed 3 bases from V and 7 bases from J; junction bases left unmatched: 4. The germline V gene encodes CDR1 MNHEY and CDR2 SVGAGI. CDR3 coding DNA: TGTGCCAGCAGTTATCAGGGGGCGGTCGGGGAGCTGTTTTTT. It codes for CASSYQGAVGELFF.

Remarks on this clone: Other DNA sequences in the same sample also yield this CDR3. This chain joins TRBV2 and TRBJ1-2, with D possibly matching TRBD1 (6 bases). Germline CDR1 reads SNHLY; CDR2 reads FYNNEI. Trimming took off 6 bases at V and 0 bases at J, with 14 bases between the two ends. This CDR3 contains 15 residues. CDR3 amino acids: CASRDRTASNYGYTF. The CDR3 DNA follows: TGTGCCAGCAGGGATCGGACAGCATCTAACTATGGCTACACCTTC.

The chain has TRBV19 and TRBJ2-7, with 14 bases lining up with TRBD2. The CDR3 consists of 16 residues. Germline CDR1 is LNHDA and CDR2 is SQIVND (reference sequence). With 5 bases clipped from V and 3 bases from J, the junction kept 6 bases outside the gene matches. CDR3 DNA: TGTGCCAGTAGTCCTACCGGGACTAGCGGGGGCTACGAGCAGTACTTC. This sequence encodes CASSPTGTSGGYEQYF.

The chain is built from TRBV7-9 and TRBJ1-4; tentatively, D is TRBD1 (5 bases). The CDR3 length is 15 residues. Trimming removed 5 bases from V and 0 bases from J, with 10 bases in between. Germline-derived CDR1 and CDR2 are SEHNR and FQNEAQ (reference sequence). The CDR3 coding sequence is TGTGCCAGCAGCCAGGGACTTGCAACTAATGAAAAACTGTTTTTT. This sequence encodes CASSQGLATNEKLFF.

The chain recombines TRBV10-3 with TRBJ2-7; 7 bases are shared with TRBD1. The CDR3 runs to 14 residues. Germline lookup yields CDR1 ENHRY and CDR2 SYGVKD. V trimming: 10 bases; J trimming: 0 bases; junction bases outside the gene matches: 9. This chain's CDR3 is CATRGQRSSYEQYF. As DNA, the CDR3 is TGTGCCACCCGGGGACAGAGGAGCTCCTACGAGCAGTACTTC.

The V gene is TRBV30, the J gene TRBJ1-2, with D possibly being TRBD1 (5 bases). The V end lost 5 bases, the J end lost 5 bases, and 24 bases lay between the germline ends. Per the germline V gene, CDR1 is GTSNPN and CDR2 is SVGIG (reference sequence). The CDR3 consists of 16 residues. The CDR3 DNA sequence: TGTGCCTGGGACCGACCCGGCAGGATGGGGGGATATGGCTACACCTTC. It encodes CAWDRPGRMGGYGYTF.

CDR3 sequence: CASSYPGQNTEAFF. CDR3 DNA sequence: TGTGCCAGCAGTTACCCGGGACAGAACACTGAAGCTTTCTTT. The V call is TRBV6-5, the J call TRBJ1-1, with D maybe TRBD1 (6 bases). This CDR3 contains 14 residues. V was clipped by 2 bases and J by 1 base, with 8 bases between them. Germline V gene data show CDR1 as MNHEY and CDR2 as SVGAGI.

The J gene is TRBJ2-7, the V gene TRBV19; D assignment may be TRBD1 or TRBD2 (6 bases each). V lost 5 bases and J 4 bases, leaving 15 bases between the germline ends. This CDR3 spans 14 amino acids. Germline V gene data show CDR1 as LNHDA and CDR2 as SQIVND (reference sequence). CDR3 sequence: CASSSGAGSYEQYF. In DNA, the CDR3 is TGTGCCAGTAGTTCGGGGGCTGGGTCTTACGAGCAGTACTTC.

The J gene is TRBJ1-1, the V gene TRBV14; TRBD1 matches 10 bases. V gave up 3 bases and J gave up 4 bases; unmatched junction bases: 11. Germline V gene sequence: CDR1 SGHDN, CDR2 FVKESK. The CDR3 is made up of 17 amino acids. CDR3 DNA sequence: TGTGCCAGCAGCCATACTTGGACAGGGGGGAGGAGCACTGAAGCTTTCTTT. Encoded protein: CASSHTWTGGRSTEAFF.

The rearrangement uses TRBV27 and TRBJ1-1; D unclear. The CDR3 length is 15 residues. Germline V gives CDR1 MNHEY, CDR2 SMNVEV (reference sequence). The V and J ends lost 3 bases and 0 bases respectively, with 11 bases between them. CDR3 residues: CASSLMAAMNTEAFF. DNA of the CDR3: TGTGCCAGCAGTTTGATGGCAGCCATGAACACTGAAGCTTTCTTT.

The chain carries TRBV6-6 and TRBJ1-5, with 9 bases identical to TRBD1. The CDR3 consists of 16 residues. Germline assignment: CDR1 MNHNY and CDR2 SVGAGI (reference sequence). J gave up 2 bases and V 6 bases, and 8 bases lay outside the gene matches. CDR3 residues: CASSWADRGGNQPQHF. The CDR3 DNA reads TGTGCCAGCAGCTGGGCGGACAGGGGCGGCAATCAGCCCCAGCATTTT.